This passage covers 16 T cell receptor beta chains from one sample sequenced in a study of tumor-infiltrating lymphocytes in localized non-small cell lung cancer. The protocol was immunoSEQ multiplex PCR, while the TCRdb copy is restricted to in-frame clones and leaves out a portion. This table has about 23,000 clones, 73% appearing once. Sequencing was carried out using lung tumor tissue. These receptors were obtained from a human donor with non-small cell lung cancer.

This clone has just a few counts. The chain combines TRBV7-6 with TRBJ2-1; D possibly uses TRBD1 or TRBD2 (6 bases each). V was shortened by 0 bases and J by 2 bases, with 8 bases between the two germline ends. The CDR3 spans 15 residues. Germline loops: CDR1 SGHVS, CDR2 FNYEAQ. CDR3 region: CASSLAGGTYNEQFF. CDR3 DNA: TGTGCCAGCAGCTTAGCAGGGGGGACCTACAATGAGCAGTTCTTC.

V and J are TRBV5-6 and TRBJ1-2; TRBD1 matches 9 bases. Germline V gene data show CDR1 as SGHDT and CDR2 as YYEEEE. Trimming took 4 bases from V and 4 from J; bases not matched to a gene: 2. CDR3 length: 13 amino acids. The CDR3 nucleotides read TGTGCCAGCAGCCCGGACAGGGGCTATGGCTACACCTTC. It encodes CASSPDRGYGYTF.

The genes are TRBV7-2 and TRBJ1-6; perhaps TRBD1 as D (5 bases). The germline V and J ends were trimmed by 7 bases and 5 bases, with 12 bases remaining between them. CDR1 SGHTA and CDR2 FQGNSA come from the germline V gene. This CDR3 is 14 amino acids long. The CDR3 reads CASNRGAHNSPLHF. CDR3 nucleotides: TGTGCCAGCAATCGTGGGGCCCATAATTCACCCCTCCACTTT.

The rearrangement joins TRBV4-1 to TRBJ2-7, with D uncertain. CDR1 and CDR2 from the germline V gene are MGHRA and YSYEKL. The CDR3 is made up of 14 amino acids. V was trimmed by 0 bases and J by 3 bases, leaving 9 bases between them. CDR3 sequence reads: CASSQEPWFYEQYF. Here the CDR3 DNA reads TGCGCCAGCAGCCAAGAGCCCTGGTTCTACGAGCAGTACTTC.

The chain couples TRBV7-8 to TRBJ1-6, with D possibly matching TRBD1 (6 bases). V was cut by 0 bases and J by 8 bases, with 11 bases left in between. Germline V lookup: CDR1 SGHVS, CDR2 FQNEAQ. There are 15 residues in the CDR3. CDR3 sequence: CASSLARDRYSPLHF. CDR3 coding DNA: TGTGCCAGCAGCTTAGCGCGTGACAGGTATTCACCCCTCCACTTT.

The sample holds one count of this clone. The chain uses TRBV7-9 and TRBJ1-5; the match to TRBD1 covers 9 bases. In germline, CDR1 is SEHNR, CDR2 FQNEAQ (reference sequence). V lost 4 bases, J lost 1 base, and 8 bases stayed unmatched. This CDR3 has 17 residues. Here the CDR3 reads CASSSGTGKESNQPQHF. CDR3 nucleotides: TGTGCCAGCAGCTCGGGGACAGGGAAAGAAAGCAATCAGCCCCAGCATTTT.

This chain joins TRBV7-2 and TRBJ2-3; TRBD1 might be the D (6 bases). The CDR3 length is 13 residues. V was shortened by 5 bases and J by 3 bases, with 9 bases between the two germline ends. Germline V gives CDR1 SGHTA, CDR2 FQGNSA. The chain's CDR3 is CASSPQGTDTQYF. The CDR3 DNA reads TGTGCCAGCAGCCCACAGGGTACAGATACGCAGTATTTT.

The chain joins TRBV6-6 to TRBJ2-3; 8 bases match TRBD1. The CDR3 consists of 14 residues. The ends lost 6 bases at V and 5 bases at J; junction bases unmatched: 7. Germline V gene data show CDR1 as MNHNY and CDR2 as SVGAGI (reference sequence). CDR3 DNA: TGTGCCAGCAGGGACAGGGACCTTCGAGATACGCAGTATTTT. Translation: CASRDRDLRDTQYF.

The J gene is TRBJ1-1, the V gene TRBV11-2; no firm D call. Germline lookup yields CDR1 SGHAT and CDR2 FQNNGV. With 4 bases removed from V and 8 bases from J, the gap between germline ends came to 8 bases. The CDR3 runs to 11 residues. The CDR3: CASSSQLEAFF. The CDR3, as DNA: TGTGCCAGCAGCTCACAACTAGAAGCTTTCTTT.

V usage is TRBV9 and J usage is TRBJ2-6; 9 nucleotides align to TRBD1. The CDR3 runs 17 residues. The J segment lost 1 base and the V segment lost 4 bases, leaving 6 bases of the junction unmatched. Germline V gives CDR1 SGDLS, CDR2 YYNGEE. The CDR3: CASSPGTGTSGANVLTF. The CDR3 DNA follows: TGTGCCAGCAGCCCCGGGACAGGGACGTCTGGGGCCAACGTCCTGACTTTC.

In this sample, this clone turned up a few times. The chain is built from TRBV4-3 and TRBJ2-5; 7 bases map to TRBD1. V was clipped by 10 bases and J by 2 bases; unmatched bases: 4. The CDR3 runs to 12 residues. Germline V CDR1 and CDR2: LGHNA, YSLEER. The CDR3 region has the DNA TGCGCCACAGACAGGGAACAAGAGACCCAGTACTTC. This translates into CATDREQETQYF.

The V gene is TRBV12-5, the J gene TRBJ1-2; TRBD1 is a possible D gene (5 bases). V was cut by 6 bases and J by 0 bases, with 14 bases left in between. The CDR3 contains 15 residues. The germline V gene has CDR1 LGHNT and CDR2 FRNRAP. This CDR3 is CASGAGTNANYGYTF. The DNA for the CDR3 is TGTGCTAGTGGGGCCGGGACGAATGCTAACTATGGCTACACCTTC.

This clone showed up just once. This rearrangement joins TRBV2 to TRBJ2-1; TRBD2 matches at 11 bases. The CDR3 runs 16 residues. CDR1 is SNHLY and CDR2 is FYNNEI in the germline V gene. Trimming cost V 5 bases and J 4 bases; bases outside gene matches: 7. CDR3 nucleotides: TGTGCCAGCAGTACTTCTAGCGGGGGGCCATACAATGAGCAGTTCTTC. Its protein product is CASSTSSGGPYNEQFF.

This clone has just a few counts. The genes are TRBV5-1 and TRBJ2-7; D is unclear. Germline V gene data show CDR1 as SGHRS and CDR2 as YFSETQ. There are 13 residues in the CDR3. Trimming cost V 4 bases and J 2 bases, with 10 bases left between them. CDR3 sequence (DNA): TGCGCCAGCAGCGCGACGGAAACCTACGAGCAGTACTTC. It is translated as CASSATETYEQYF.

The chain links TRBV7-2 to TRBJ1-5; TRBD1 is a possible D gene (6 bases). Germline CDR1 is SGHTA and CDR2 is FQGNSA. The length of the CDR3 is 13 residues. The ends were cut back, 5 bases at V and 4 bases at J, with 9 bases in the middle. The CDR3 protein is CASSLQGNQPQHF. Written as DNA, the CDR3 is TGTGCCAGCAGCCTTCAGGGGAATCAGCCCCAGCATTTT.

The chain recombines TRBV19 with TRBJ1-2, with D possibly being TRBD1 (6 bases). Germline V gene lookup returns CDR1 LNHDA and CDR2 SQIVND (reference sequence). The V and J ends lost 9 bases and 4 bases respectively, with 27 bases between them. The CDR3 loop spans 17 amino acids. The CDR3 sequence: CASGGEDRKDSSYGYTF. As DNA, the CDR3 is TGTGCCAGCGGGGGGGAAGACAGGAAAGACTCTTCCTATGGCTACACCTTC.